The entry that follows covers one T cell receptor beta chain sequence. These data originate in a study of blood T cell repertoires in COVID-19. Study information: The United States, Italy and Spain provided the acute and convalescent COVID-19 samples. PBMCs, B-cell-depleted T cells, or T cells provided the cDNA or gDNA that made up the material.

Sequencing was performed with immunoSEQ multiplex PCR; in TCRdb, only in-frame clones are kept and a portion is missing. The sample holds about 260,000 clones, roughly 87% seen once. CDR1 and CDR2 (germline): SGHTS, YDEGEE. Trimming removed 4 bases from V and 4 bases from J, with 8 bases in between. This CDR3 is built from 12 residues. The chain couples TRBV5-8 to TRBJ2-5; perhaps TRBD2 as D (7 bases). This sequence was found in a human donor in a cohort sampled during active COVID-19. Sequencing was carried out using peripheral blood. The DNA of the CDR3 is TGTGCCAGCAGCAGGGGGGGAGAGACCCAGTACTTC. Its protein product is CASSRGGETQYF.